A single TCR beta chain is shown here with its context. This clonotype was picked up a small number of times. The specificity of this receptor is unknown. The record has no base qualities; no much larger clone is one base away. Unmatched junction bases come to 7, with V trimmed by 1 base and J by 6 bases. Taken from cysteine to phenylalanine, the CDR3 has 15 residues. CDR3 DNA is the only sequence kept; it has 45 bases, read in frame from the first base. The germline V gene provides CDR1 SGHDN and CDR2 FVKESK. The data stem from a study of T-cell reconstitution after alpha-beta-depleted transplantation in children (dated by TCRdb to the mid-2010s). About the investigation overall: Using TCR repertoire profiling, the study followed T-cell immune reconstitution in a quantitative way in children after TCRalphabeta/CD19-depleted allogeneic hematopoietic cell transplantation.

Receptors were amplified or captured by PCR. The reads were generated on an Illumina HiSeq 2500. To normalize quantification of the TCRbeta repertoire, the TCR libraries were built with molecular barcoding that relied on unique molecular identifiers. TCRdb reworked the public reads: Q25 trimming with fastp, MiXCR clone assembly, productive beta chains retained. Merged by CDR3 protein, the rows form single entries marked with the most common genes and DNA. The sample table shows a few hundred thousand distinct CDR3 sequences, and about an eighth are seen once. In total, the top ten clones hold about 5.4% of the sample.

Material: PBMCs from the stem cell graft donor, obtained from the stem cell graft. The rearranged segments are TRBV14 and TRBJ2-5; 8 central nucleotides agree with TRBD1. This clonotype was obtained from a human donor who donated a stem cell graft to a child with combined immunodeficiency. This receptor has the CDR3 CASSQGQGIIKTQYF. The DNA sequence is given as TGTGCCAGCAGCCAAGGACAGGGGATCATAAAGACCCAGTACTTC.